These T cell receptor beta chains were read from a single sample in a study of T cell responses to AZD1222 COVID-19 vaccine. This table comes from immunoSEQ multiplex PCR, and its TCRdb copy is limited to in-frame clones, with some not included. The sample shows over 85,000 clones, about nine tenths of them seen only once. Here the sequenced sample was peripheral blood, taken 28 days after the second AZD1222 dose. These receptors originate from an adult who received the AZD1222 COVID-19 vaccine. CDR3s include the opening cysteine and the closing phenylalanine or tryptophan. The D gene is left open where the match is weak. Clone sizes are given selectively: once, few, many, or a class where the clone is expanded.

abundance,j_gene,d_gene,v_gene,CDR3nt,CDR3aa
once,TRBJ1-5,TRBD1,TRBV18,TGTGCCAGCTCACCACCGGGACAGGGAGGCAATCAGCCCCAGCATTTT,CASSPPGQGGNQPQHF
-,TRBJ2-7,-,TRBV5-1,TGCGCCAGCAGCATTAACAGGGTCTCCTACGAGCAGTACTTC,CASSINRVSYEQYF
-,TRBJ2-7,-,TRBV21-1,TGTGCCAGCAGCAAAGGAGTCTCGAGGACAGGTTGCTACGAGCAGTACTTC,CASSKGVSRTGCYEQYF
many,TRBJ1-1,TRBD1,TRBV5-1,TGCGCCAGCAGCCGGACAGGGAACACTGAAGCTTTCTTT,CASSRTGNTEAFF
-,TRBJ2-7,-,TRBV7-8,TGTGCCAGCAGCTTAGGCATGGACTACCCCAACGAGCAGTACTTC,CASSLGMDYPNEQYF
-,TRBJ2-3,-,TRBV7-3,TGTGCCAGCAGCTCAGACCCCACAGATACGCAGTATTTT,CASSSDPTDTQYF
-,TRBJ1-4,TRBD1,TRBV14,TGTGCCAGCAGCCAAGAGGACAGGGGATACGTCCGCGAAAAACTGTTTTTT,CASSQEDRGYVREKLFF
-,TRBJ2-2,TRBD1,TRBV29-1,TGCAGCGTTGAGGTCCAAAAGGGGGCGTTTGGCACCGGGGAGCTGTTTTTT,CSVEVQKGAFGTGELFF
-,TRBJ1-6,-,TRBV2,TGTGCCAGCAGTGAACAGTCAGTAAACGGTTCACCCCTCCACTTT,CASSEQSVNGSPLHF
-,TRBJ1-6,-,TRBV28,TGTGCCAGCAGTTTGGAGTGGGGTTCACCCCTCCACTTT,CASSLEWGSPLHF